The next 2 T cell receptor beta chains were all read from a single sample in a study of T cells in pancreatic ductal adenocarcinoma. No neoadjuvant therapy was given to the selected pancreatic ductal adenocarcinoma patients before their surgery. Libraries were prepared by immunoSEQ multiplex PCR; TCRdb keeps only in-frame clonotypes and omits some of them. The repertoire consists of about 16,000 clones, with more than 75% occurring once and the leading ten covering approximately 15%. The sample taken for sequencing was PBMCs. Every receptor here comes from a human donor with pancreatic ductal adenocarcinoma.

CDR3 loop: CASSQERATGGRIVADTQYF. The CDR3 DNA is TGCGCCAGCAGCCAAGAACGGGCAACAGGTGGGCGCATTGTCGCAGATACGCAGTATTTT. The chain employs TRBV4-3 and TRBJ2-3; D is perhaps TRBD1 (5 bases). Trimming left V 0 bases short and J 4 bases short, with 26 bases between. The CDR3 runs 20 residues. Germline CDR1 LGHNA, CDR2 YSLEER.

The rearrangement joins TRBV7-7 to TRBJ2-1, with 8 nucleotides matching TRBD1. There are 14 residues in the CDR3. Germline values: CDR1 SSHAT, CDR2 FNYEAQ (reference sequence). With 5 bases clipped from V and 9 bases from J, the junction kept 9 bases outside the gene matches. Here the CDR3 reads CASSRDRTRGEQFF. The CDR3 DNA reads TGTGCCAGCAGCCGGGACAGGACCAGGGGTGAGCAGTTCTTC.